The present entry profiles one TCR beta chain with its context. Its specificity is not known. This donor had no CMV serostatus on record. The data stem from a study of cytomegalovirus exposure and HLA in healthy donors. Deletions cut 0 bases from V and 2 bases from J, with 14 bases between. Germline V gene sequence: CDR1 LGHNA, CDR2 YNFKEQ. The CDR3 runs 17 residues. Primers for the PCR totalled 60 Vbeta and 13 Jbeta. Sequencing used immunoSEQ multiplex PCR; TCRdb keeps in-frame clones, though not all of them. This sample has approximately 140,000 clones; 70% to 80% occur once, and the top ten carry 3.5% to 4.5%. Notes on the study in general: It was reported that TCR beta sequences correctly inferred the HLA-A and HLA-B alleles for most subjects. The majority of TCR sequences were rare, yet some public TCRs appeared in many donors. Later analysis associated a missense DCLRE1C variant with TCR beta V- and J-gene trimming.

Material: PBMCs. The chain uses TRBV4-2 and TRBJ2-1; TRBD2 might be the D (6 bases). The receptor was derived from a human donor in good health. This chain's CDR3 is CASSQDLGTGAYNEQFF. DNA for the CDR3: TGTGCCAGCAGCCAAGATCTGGGGACGGGAGCCTACAATGAGCAGTTCTTC.